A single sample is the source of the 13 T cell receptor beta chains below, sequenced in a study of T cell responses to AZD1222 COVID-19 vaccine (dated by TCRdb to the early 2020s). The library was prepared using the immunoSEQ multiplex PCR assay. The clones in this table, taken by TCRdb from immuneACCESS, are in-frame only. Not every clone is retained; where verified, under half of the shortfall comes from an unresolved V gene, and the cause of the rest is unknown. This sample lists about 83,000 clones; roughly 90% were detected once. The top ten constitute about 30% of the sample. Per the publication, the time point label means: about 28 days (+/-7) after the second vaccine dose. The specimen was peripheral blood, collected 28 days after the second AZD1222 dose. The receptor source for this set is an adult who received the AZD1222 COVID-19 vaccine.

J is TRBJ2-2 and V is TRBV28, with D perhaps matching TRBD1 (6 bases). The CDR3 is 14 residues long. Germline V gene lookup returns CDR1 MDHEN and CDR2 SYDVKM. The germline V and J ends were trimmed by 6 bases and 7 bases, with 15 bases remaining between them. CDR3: CASSLTGHNGELFF. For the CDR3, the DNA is TGTGCCAGCAGCCTGACAGGTCATAACGGGGAGCTGTTTTTT. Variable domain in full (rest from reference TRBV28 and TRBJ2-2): DVKVTQSSRYLVKRTGEKVFLECVQDMDHENMFWYRQDPGLGLRLIYFSYDVKMKEKGDIPEGYSVSREKKERFSLILESASTNQTSMYLCASSLTGHNGELFFGEGSRLTVL.

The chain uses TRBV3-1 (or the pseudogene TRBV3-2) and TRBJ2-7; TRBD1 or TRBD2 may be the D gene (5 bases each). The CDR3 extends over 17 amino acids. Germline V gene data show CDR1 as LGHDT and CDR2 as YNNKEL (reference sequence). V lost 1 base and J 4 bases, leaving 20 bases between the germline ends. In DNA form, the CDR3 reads TGTGCCAGCAGCCAAGGACCGGGACGGTTCGTCTCTTACGAGCAGTACTTC. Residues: CASSQGPGRFVSYEQYF.

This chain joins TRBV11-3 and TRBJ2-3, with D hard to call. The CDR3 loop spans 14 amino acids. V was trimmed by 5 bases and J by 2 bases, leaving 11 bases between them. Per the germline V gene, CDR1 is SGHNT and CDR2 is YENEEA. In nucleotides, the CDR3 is TGTGCCAGCAGCCCCGGCGGCCTCACAGATACGCAGTATTTT. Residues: CASSPGGLTDTQYF.

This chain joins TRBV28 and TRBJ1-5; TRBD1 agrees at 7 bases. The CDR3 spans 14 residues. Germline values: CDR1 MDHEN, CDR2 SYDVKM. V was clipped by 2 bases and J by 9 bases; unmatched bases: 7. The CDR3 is CASSLGGQSRPQHF. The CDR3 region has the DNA TGTGCCAGCAGTTTAGGGGGACAGTCGAGGCCCCAGCATTTT.

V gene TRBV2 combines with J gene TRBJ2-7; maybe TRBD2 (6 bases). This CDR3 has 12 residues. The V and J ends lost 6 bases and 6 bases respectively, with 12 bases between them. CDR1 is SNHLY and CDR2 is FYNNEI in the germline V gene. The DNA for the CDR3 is TGTGCCAGCAGGCCGGGACTCTCCGAGCAGTACTTC. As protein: CASRPGLSEQYF.

CDR3 sequence: CASPLGRSSYNEQFF. For the CDR3, the DNA is TGTGCCAGCCCCCTGGGCCGGAGCTCCTACAATGAGCAGTTCTTC. The chain couples TRBV7-4 to TRBJ2-1; D gene uncertain. Germline V gene data show CDR1 as SGHVT and CDR2 as SQSDAQ. Trimming took off 8 bases at V and 0 bases at J, with 14 bases between the two ends. The CDR3 is 15 residues long. Complete variable domain (other parts from reference TRBV7-4 and TRBJ2-1): GAGVSQSPRYKVAKRGRDVALRCDSISGHVTLYWYRQTLGQGSEVLTYSQSDAQRDKSGRPSGRFSAERPERSVSTLKIQRTEQGDSAVYLCASPLGRSSYNEQFFGPGTRLTVL.

CDR3 residues: CASSGPGDRSPLHF. In nucleotides, the CDR3 is TGTGCCAGCAGCGGCCCAGGGGATCGGTCACCCCTCCACTTT. V gene TRBV6-6 combines with J gene TRBJ1-6; D possibly corresponds to TRBD1 (6 bases). This CDR3 has 14 amino acids. Germline-derived CDR1 and CDR2 are MNHNY and SVGAGI (reference sequence). V lost 6 bases and J lost 10, with 16 bases in between.

This CDR3 is CSVPGSSRGGGYTF. The CDR3 DNA sequence: TGCAGCGTTCCTGGATCCTCCCGGGGGGGTGGCTACACCTTC. The V and J genes are TRBV29-1 and TRBJ1-2; the D gene is possibly TRBD1 (5 bases). This CDR3 has 14 residues. Germline lookup yields CDR1 SQVTM and CDR2 ANQGSEA. Trimming removed 5 bases at V and 7 bases at J, with 20 bases between.

In DNA, the CDR3 is TGTGCCATTCCAGGGGGCGCCCGGACGGCTGGGGCCAACGTCCTGACTTTC. It yields the protein CAIPGGARTAGANVLTF. This chain connects TRBV10-3 to TRBJ2-6, with TRBD1 matching 8 bases. The germline gives CDR1 ENHRY, CDR2 SYGVKD. The CDR3 totals 17 residues. The J segment lost 2 bases and the V segment lost 9 bases, leaving 12 bases of the junction unmatched.

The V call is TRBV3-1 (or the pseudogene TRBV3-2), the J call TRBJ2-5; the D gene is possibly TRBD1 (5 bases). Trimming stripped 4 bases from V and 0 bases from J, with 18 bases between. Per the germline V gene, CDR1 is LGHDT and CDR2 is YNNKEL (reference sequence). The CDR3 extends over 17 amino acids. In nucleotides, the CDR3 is TGTGCCAGCAGCCCAAGATCGGTATGGGGCTACCAAGAGACCCAGTACTTC. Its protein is CASSPRSVWGYQETQYF.

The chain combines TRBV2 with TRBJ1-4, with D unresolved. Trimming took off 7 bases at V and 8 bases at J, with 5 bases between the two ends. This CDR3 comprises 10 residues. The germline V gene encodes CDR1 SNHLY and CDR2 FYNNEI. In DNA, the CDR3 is TGTGCCAGCATTCGGGAAAAACTGTTTTTT. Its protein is CASIREKLFF.

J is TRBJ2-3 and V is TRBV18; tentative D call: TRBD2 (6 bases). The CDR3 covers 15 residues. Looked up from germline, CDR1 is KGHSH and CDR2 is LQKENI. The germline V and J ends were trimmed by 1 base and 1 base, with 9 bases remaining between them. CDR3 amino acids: CASSPLGEGTDTQYF. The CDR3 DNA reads TGTGCCAGCTCACCACTCGGGGAGGGCACAGATACGCAGTATTTT. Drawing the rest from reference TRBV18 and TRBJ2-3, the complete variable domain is NAGVMQNPRHLVRRRGQEARLRCSPMKGHSHVYWYRQLPEEGLKFMVYLQKENIIDESGMPKERFSAEFPKEGPSILRIQQVVRGDSAAYFCASSPLGEGTDTQYFGPGTRLTVL.

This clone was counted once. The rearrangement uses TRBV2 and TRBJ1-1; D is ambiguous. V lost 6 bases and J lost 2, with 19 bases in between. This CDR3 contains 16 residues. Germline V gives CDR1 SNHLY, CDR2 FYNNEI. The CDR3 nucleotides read TGTGCCAGCAGAAAGGATACTCTGGCAGGAAACACTGAAGCTTTCTTT. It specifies CASRKDTLAGNTEAFF. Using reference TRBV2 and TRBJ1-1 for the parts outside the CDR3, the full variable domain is EPEVTQTPSHQVTQMGQEVILRCVPISNHLYFYWYRQILGQKVEFLVSFYNNEISEKSEIFDDQFSVERPDGSNFTLKIRSTKLEDSAMYFCASRKDTLAGNTEAFFGQGTRLTVV.